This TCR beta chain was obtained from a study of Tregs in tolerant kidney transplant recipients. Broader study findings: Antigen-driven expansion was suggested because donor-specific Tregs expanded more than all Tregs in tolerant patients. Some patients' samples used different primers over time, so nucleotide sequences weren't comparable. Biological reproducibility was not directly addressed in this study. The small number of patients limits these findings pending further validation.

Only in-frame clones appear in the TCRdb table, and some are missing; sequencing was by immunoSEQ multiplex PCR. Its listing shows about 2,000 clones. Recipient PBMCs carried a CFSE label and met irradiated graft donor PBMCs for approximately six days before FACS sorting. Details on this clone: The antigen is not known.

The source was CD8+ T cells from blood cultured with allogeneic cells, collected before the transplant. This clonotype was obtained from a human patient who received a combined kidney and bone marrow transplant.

The CDR3 here is CASSLVFGGQGSTDTQYF. CDR3 DNA, as far as it was read: TGCGCCAGCAGCTTGGTTTTTGGGGGACAGGGGAGCACAGATACG. V is TRBV5-1 and J is TRBJ2-3; TRBD1 matches at 10 bases. The CDR3 extends 3 residues past the end of the read, so its final part is completed from the germline J gene. This CDR3 is 18 amino acids long. V lost 0 bases and J lost 0; bases outside the gene matches: 7. From germline, CDR1 is SGHRS and CDR2 YFSETQ.